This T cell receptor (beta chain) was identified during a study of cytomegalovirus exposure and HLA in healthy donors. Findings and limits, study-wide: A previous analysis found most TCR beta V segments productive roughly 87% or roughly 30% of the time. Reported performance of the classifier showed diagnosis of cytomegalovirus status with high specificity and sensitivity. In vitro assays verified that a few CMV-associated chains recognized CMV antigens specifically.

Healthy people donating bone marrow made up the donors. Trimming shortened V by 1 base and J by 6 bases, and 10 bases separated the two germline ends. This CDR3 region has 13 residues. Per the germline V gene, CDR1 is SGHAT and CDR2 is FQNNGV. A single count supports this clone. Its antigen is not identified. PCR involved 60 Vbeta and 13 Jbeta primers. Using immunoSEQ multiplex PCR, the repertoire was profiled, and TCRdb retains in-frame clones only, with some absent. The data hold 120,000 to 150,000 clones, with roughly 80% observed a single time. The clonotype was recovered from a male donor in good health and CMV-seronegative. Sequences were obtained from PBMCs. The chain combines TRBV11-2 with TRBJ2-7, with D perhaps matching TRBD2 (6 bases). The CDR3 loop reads CASSLAGGPEQYF. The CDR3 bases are TGTGCCAGCAGCTTAGCCGGGGGACCCGAGCAGTACTTC.